This T cell receptor (beta chain) was identified during a study of cytomegalovirus exposure and HLA in healthy donors. From germline, CDR1 is LGHNA and CDR2 YNFKEQ. Trimming removed 2 bases from V and 3 bases from J; junction bases left unmatched: 7. This CDR3 spans 16 amino acids. The validation cohort, a group of 120 subjects, included the donors and was separate from the approximately 650-subject first cohort. General observations from the study: In vitro work confirmed that a few CMV-associated chains recognize CMV antigens. Subsequent analysis revealed that first-cohort TCR clusters tended to co-occur in the 130 or so validation repertoires. Researchers counted 180 or so TCR beta chains as cytomegalovirus-associated.

Sequenced by immunoSEQ multiplex PCR; TCRdb stores in-frame clones only, minus some. This table has about 56,000 clones, approximately 92% appearing once. In the case of this clone: Its antigen is undetermined.

Sequencing was performed on PBMCs. The clonotype originates from a man between 18 and 35 years old in good health and CMV-seronegative. This rearrangement joins TRBV4-2 to TRBJ1-3; TRBD1 matches 7 bases. The CDR3 coding sequence is TGTGCCAGCAGCCAAATGGACAGGTTGGGTGGAAACACCATATATTTT. It encodes CASSQMDRLGGNTIYF.